These 27 T cell receptor beta chains were sequenced from one sample in a study of PD-L1 blockade in urothelial cancer (dated by TCRdb to 2016 to 2017). The time point label, read with the paper, signifies: pretreatment peripheral blood. Library prep was done by the immunoSEQ multiplex PCR assay. What TCRdb holds here is the immuneACCESS table cut down to in-frame rearrangements. Part of the clones is not present; checked against another copy, under half of the missing clones reflect an unresolved V gene, and the others are unexplained. The sample table lists 85,000 to 90,000 clones, over 75% of them with a count of one. The top ten clones comprise around 15% of the sample. This sample comprised PBMCs, obtained around atezolizumab (anti-PD-L1) treatment. Every receptor here comes from a man aged 60 to 75 with urothelial cancer.

The genes are TRBV4-3 and TRBJ2-3; no definite D call. CDR3 size: 11 residues. Germline CDR1 and CDR2: LGHNA and YSLEER. Trimming shortened V by 4 bases and J by 7 bases, and 6 bases separated the two germline ends. The CDR3: CASSRENTQYF. The DNA for the CDR3 is TGCGCCAGCAGCCGCGAGAATACGCAGTATTTT.

This sequence joins TRBV11-2 and TRBJ2-5; weak D call: TRBD1 (5 bases). V lost 3 bases, J lost 0 bases, and 14 bases lay in between. Germline assignment: CDR1 SGHAT and CDR2 FQNNGV. CDR3 length: 16 amino acids. This chain's CDR3 is CASSFGLRGHQETQYF. In DNA form, the CDR3 reads TGTGCCAGCAGCTTTGGTTTAAGGGGCCACCAAGAGACCCAGTACTTC.

The chain links TRBV29-1 to TRBJ2-7; 11 bases map to TRBD2. Germline trimming cut 6 bases from V and 0 bases from J; bases unmatched to any gene: 4. The length of the CDR3 is 14 residues. Germline values: CDR1 SQVTM, CDR2 ANQGSEA. The CDR3 DNA sequence: TGCAGCGTGGATACTAGCGGGAGCTCCTACGAGCAGTACTTC. It encodes CSVDTSGSSYEQYF.

This chain links TRBV5-4 with TRBJ2-5; D remains ambiguous. V lost 1 base, J lost 1 base, and 5 bases lay in between. The CDR3 length is 13 residues. CDR1 and CDR2 from the germline V gene are SGHNT and YYREEE (reference sequence). The CDR3 sequence: CASSLSLQETQYF. CDR3 nucleotides: TGTGCCAGCAGCTTGTCCCTCCAAGAGACCCAGTACTTC.

The chain carries TRBV5-1 and TRBJ2-5, with D perhaps matching TRBD1 (6 bases). V gave up 0 bases and J gave up 3 bases, with 12 bases separating them. CDR3 size: 15 residues. Per the germline V gene, CDR1 is SGHRS and CDR2 is YFSETQ. This chain's CDR3 is CASSLGDRKEETQYF. The CDR3 region has the DNA TGCGCCAGCAGCTTGGGCGACAGGAAAGAAGAGACCCAGTACTTC.

The V call is TRBV18, the J call TRBJ1-1; D remains ambiguous. CDR1 is KGHSH, CDR2 LQKENI, per germline. CDR3 length: 17 residues. With 0 bases removed from V and 3 bases from J, the gap between germline ends came to 17 bases. The DNA for the CDR3 is TGTGCCAGCTCACCACCCGTAGAGGTATCCTGGCACACTGAAGCTTTCTTT. It translates to CASSPPVEVSWHTEAFF.

The chain joins TRBV5-6 to TRBJ1-2, with 8 positions matching TRBD1. CDR3 size: 12 residues. CDR1 is SGHDT and CDR2 is YYEEEE in the germline V gene. The ends lost 1 base at V and 8 bases at J; junction bases unmatched: 1. In nucleotides, the CDR3 is TGTGCCAGCAGCTTGACAGGGGGAGGCTACACCTTC. Translating gives CASSLTGGGYTF.

V usage is TRBV5-1 and J usage is TRBJ2-5; maybe TRBD2 (6 bases). The V end lost 6 bases, the J end lost 7 bases, and 16 bases lay between the germline ends. CDR1 and CDR2 from the germline V gene are SGHRS and YFSETQ. This CDR3 contains 13 residues. The CDR3 spells CASILGTEGTQYF. CDR3 sequence (DNA): TGCGCCAGCATACTCGGGACGGAGGGGACCCAGTACTTC.

J is TRBJ1-1 and V is TRBV7-3; 7 bases map to TRBD1. The V gene's germline CDR1 is SGHTA and CDR2 FQGTGA. The CDR3 is 16 amino acids. V lost 5 bases, J lost 0 bases, and 9 bases stayed unmatched. CDR3 nucleotides: TGTGCCAGCAGCCACCGACGGACAGGACTGAACACTGAAGCTTTCTTT. Its protein product is CASSHRRTGLNTEAFF. Drawing the rest from reference TRBV7-3 and TRBJ1-1, the complete variable domain is GAGVSQTPSNKVTEKGKYVELRCDPISGHTALYWYRQSLGQGPEFLIYFQGTGAADDSGLPNDRFFAVRPEGSVSTLKIQRTERGDSAVYLCASSHRRTGLNTEAFFGQGTRLTVV.

CDR3 sequence: CASSQELAGGYEQYF. CDR3 in DNA: TGCGCCAGCAGCCAAGAGTTAGCGGGAGGCTACGAGCAGTACTTC. V usage is TRBV4-3 and J usage is TRBJ2-7, with 10 bases matching TRBD2. This CDR3 spans 15 amino acids. The V segment lost 0 bases and the J segment 3 bases; nucleotides outside the gene matches: 2. Germline V gives CDR1 LGHNA, CDR2 YSLEER.

The V gene is TRBV9, the J gene TRBJ2-3; 10 positions agree with TRBD2. The CDR3 consists of 16 residues. Trimming cost V 5 bases and J 3 bases; bases outside gene matches: 9. From germline, CDR1 is SGDLS and CDR2 YYNGEE. The CDR3 sequence: CASRAHVAGGTDTQYF. For the CDR3, the DNA is TGTGCCAGCAGGGCCCACGTAGCGGGGGGAACAGATACGCAGTATTTT.

The rearrangement uses TRBV11-2 and TRBJ2-7; maybe TRBD2 (6 bases). The germline V and J ends were trimmed by 6 bases and 6 bases, with 18 bases remaining between them. The CDR3 loop spans 14 amino acids. The germline CDR1 and CDR2 sequences are SGHAT and FQNNGV. CDR3 loop: CASRVSGPHGEQYF. CDR3 coding DNA: TGTGCCAGCAGGGTCAGCGGGCCTCATGGCGAGCAGTACTTC.

V gene TRBV19 combines with J gene TRBJ2-6; D ambiguous. The CDR3 runs 14 residues. The V end was cut by 10 bases, the J end by 0 bases, with 10 bases between. CDR1 is LNHDA, CDR2 SQIVND, per germline (reference sequence). The CDR3: CATSEHSGANVLTF. CDR3 nucleotide sequence: TGTGCCACCTCAGAACACTCTGGGGCCAACGTCCTGACTTTC.

As DNA, the CDR3 is TGTGCCAGCAGTCCCTTTGAAGGCGGGCCCCAGCATTTT. This gives the protein CASSPFEGGPQHF. V gene TRBV27 combines with J gene TRBJ1-5; D is unclear. This CDR3 comprises 13 residues. V was pared by 5 bases and J by 9 bases, with 14 bases between. CDR1 is MNHEY and CDR2 is SMNVEV in the germline V gene (reference sequence).

J is TRBJ1-1 and V is TRBV2, with a tentative D call TRBD1 (5 bases). Germline CDR1 reads SNHLY; CDR2 reads FYNNEI. The CDR3 extends over 11 amino acids. The ends were cut back, 5 bases at V and 10 bases at J, with 11 bases in the middle. The CDR3 loop reads CASSPGLGAFF. The DNA for the CDR3 is TGTGCCAGCAGTCCAGGGCTTGGAGCTTTCTTT.

This chain uses TRBV7-9 with TRBJ1-2, with D tentatively TRBD1 (6 bases). From germline, CDR1 is SEHNR and CDR2 FQNEAQ (reference sequence). CDR3 size: 13 residues. CDR3 in amino acids: CAGTRDNHYGYTF. For the CDR3, the DNA is TGTGCAGGGACCCGGGACAACCACTATGGCTACACCTTC.

V is TRBV5-1 and J is TRBJ2-3; possibly TRBD2 for D (5 bases). V lost 7 bases and J lost 0, with 18 bases in between. From germline, CDR1 is SGHRS and CDR2 YFSETQ. The CDR3 spans 16 residues. The CDR3 protein is CASSRQSGGSTDTQYF. The CDR3 region has the DNA TGCGCCAGCTCTCGCCAGTCTGGCGGGAGCACAGATACGCAGTATTTT.

The gene calls are TRBV7-2 and TRBJ2-5, with 7 bases identical to TRBD2. V lost 1 base, J lost 3 bases, and 5 bases stayed unmatched. CDR1 is SGHTA, CDR2 FQGNSA, per germline. There are 15 residues in the CDR3. The CDR3 nucleotides are TGTGCCAGCAGCTTAGGTGGGAGGGGCAAAGAGACCCAGTACTTC. Translation gives CASSLGGRGKETQYF.

This clone was detected only once. The J gene is TRBJ2-2, the V gene TRBV9, with TRBD1 matching over 9 bases. V was pared by 4 bases and J by 7 bases, with 11 bases of the junction left unmatched. CDR1 is SGDLS, CDR2 YYNGEE, per germline. CDR3 length: 16 amino acids. The DNA for the CDR3 is TGTGCCAGCAGCCCCAGCACAGGGGGCGTGAGCGGGGAGCTGTTTTTT. Amino acid sequence: CASSPSTGGVSGELFF.

The rearrangement links TRBV4-2 to TRBJ1-4, with a weak D call TRBD1 (6 bases). Germline V gene lookup returns CDR1 LGHNA and CDR2 YNFKEQ. Deletions cut 0 bases from V and 2 bases from J, with 10 bases between. The CDR3 is 16 amino acids. This chain's CDR3 is CASSQEGGGTNEKLFF. The CDR3 DNA reads as TGTGCCAGCAGCCAAGAGGGGGGGGGCACTAATGAAAAACTGTTTTTT.

This clone showed up just once. The chain links TRBV4-3 to TRBJ2-1, with D possibly TRBD2 on 6 matching bases. CDR1 and CDR2 (germline): LGHNA, YSLEER. V was pared by 4 bases and J by 0 bases, with 19 bases between. This CDR3 comprises 18 residues. The CDR3 loop reads CASSPRPGLLSSYNEQFF. CDR3 coding DNA: TGCGCCAGCAGCCCACGACCGGGACTCCTCAGCTCCTACAATGAGCAGTTCTTC.

V is TRBV5-1 and J is TRBJ2-1; 8 nucleotides align to TRBD2. CDR1 SGHRS and CDR2 YFSETQ come from the germline V gene. J gave up 7 bases and V 0 bases, and 6 bases lay outside the gene matches. The CDR3 consists of 15 residues. CDR3 loop: CASSLAGGVGNEQFF. As DNA, the CDR3 is TGCGCCAGCAGCTTGGCCGGGGGGGTTGGTAATGAGCAGTTCTTC.

The chain is built from TRBV28 and TRBJ1-5; the match to TRBD1 covers 8 bases. The CDR3 length is 16 residues. The V and J ends lost 4 bases and 0 bases, in that order; junction bases with no gene match: 5. Germline CDR1 reads MDHEN; CDR2 reads SYDVKM. For the CDR3, the DNA is TGTGCCAGCAGTTCGTACAGGGGGAATAGCAATCAGCCCCAGCATTTT. Translation gives CASSSYRGNSNQPQHF.

The chain employs TRBV7-2 and TRBJ2-1; tentative D call: TRBD2 (5 bases). Germline values: CDR1 SGHTA, CDR2 FQGNSA. V was clipped by 7 bases and J by 0 bases, with 16 bases between them. The CDR3 is made up of 16 amino acids. The CDR3 loop is CASIRESGYSYNEQFF. In DNA form, the CDR3 reads TGTGCCAGCATCAGAGAAAGCGGCTACTCCTACAATGAGCAGTTCTTC.

This chain connects TRBV4-3 to TRBJ2-3; 7 bases map to TRBD1. With 0 bases clipped from V and 7 bases from J, the junction kept 7 bases outside the gene matches. This CDR3 spans 15 amino acids. Germline loops: CDR1 LGHNA, CDR2 YSLEER. CDR3 loop: CASSQEGQVSYTQYF. For the CDR3, the DNA is TGCGCCAGCAGCCAAGAAGGACAGGTCTCGTATACGCAGTATTTT.

The chain joins TRBV19 to TRBJ2-7; D gene uncertain. Trimming shortened V by 5 bases and J by 1 base, and 9 bases separated the two germline ends. This CDR3 is 13 amino acids long. The germline V gene has CDR1 LNHDA and CDR2 SQIVND (reference sequence). The CDR3 spells CASSRTRSYEQYF. In DNA, the CDR3 is TGTGCCAGTAGTCGAACTCGATCCTACGAGCAGTACTTC. Based on the CDR3 plus reference TRBV19 and TRBJ2-7, the full variable domain is DGGITQSPKYLFRKEGQNVTLSCEQNLNHDAMYWYRQDPGQGLRLIYYSQIVNDFQKGDIAEGYSVSREKKESFPLTVTSAQKNPTAFYLCASSRTRSYEQYFGPGTRLTVT.

The chain uses TRBV28 and TRBJ2-5; 9 bases map to TRBD1. CDR1 is MDHEN and CDR2 is SYDVKM in the germline V gene. The V and J ends lost 7 bases and 4 bases, in that order; junction bases with no gene match: 10. The CDR3 consists of 15 residues. CDR3 in DNA: TGTGCCAGCACGTCGGGACAGGGTTTTGGAGAGACCCAGTACTTC. Residues: CASTSGQGFGETQYF.